Listed here are 21 T cell receptor beta chains from one sample, sequenced in a study of human T cells and chemical hapten exposure. One entry per CDR3 protein results from TCRdb running MiXCR on the RACE reads. The repertoire consists of approximately 71,000 distinct CDR3 sequences, with roughly 11% occurring once and the leading ten covering 1.4%. Time point indicated: patch test 3, about 24 weeks after DPC sensitization. Treatment described: therapeutic diphenylcyclopropenone sensitization with weekly scalp DPC. Sequences were derived from whole blood, sampled in connection with sensitization to the hapten diphenylcyclopropenone (DPC). These receptors all come from a woman in her 50s with alopecia areata. Some clones in this sample may be carry-over from other donors' samples.

In its sample, this clonotype was seen a few times. This rearrangement joins TRBV4-1 to TRBJ2-5; 9 bases fit TRBD1. The CDR3 spans 16 residues. The V gene's germline CDR1 is MGHRA and CDR2 YSYEKL. Germline trimming cut 0 bases from V and 6 bases from J; bases unmatched to any gene: 8. The chain's CDR3 is CASSQDPTGTGKTQYF. Written as DNA, the CDR3 is TGCGCCAGCAGCCAAGATCCCACCGGGACAGGGAAGACCCAGTACTTC.

This clonotype was seen at least ten times. The J gene is TRBJ2-5, the V gene TRBV9, with 12 bases identical to TRBD2. This CDR3 contains 17 residues. The V segment lost 3 bases and the J segment 0 bases; nucleotides outside the gene matches: 6. Germline CDR1 and CDR2: SGDLS and YYNGEE. The CDR3 DNA follows: TGTGCCAGCAGCGGAGACCGGACTAGCGGGGACCAAGAGACCCAGTACTTC. This translates into CASSGDRTSGDQETQYF. Together with reference TRBV9 and TRBJ2-5, the CDR3 gives the full variable domain: DSGVTQTPKHLITATGQRVTLRCSPRSGDLSVYWYQQSLDQGLQFLIQYYNGEERAKGNILERFSAQQFPDLHSELNLSSLELGDSALYFCASSGDRTSGDQETQYFGPGTRLLVL.

This sequence joins TRBV12-3 or TRBV12-4 and TRBJ2-3; 8 bases fit TRBD2. Unmatched junction bases numbered 7, after V lost 5 bases and J lost 6 bases. The CDR3 has 14 residues. The CDR3 DNA is TGTGCCAGCAGTAGTAGCGGGGCGATGGATACGCAGTATTTT. It encodes CASSSSGAMDTQYF.

CDR3 nucleotide sequence: TGTGCCAGCAGCCCGAAGGGGGCTACGGGCTCCTACGAGCAGTACTTC. It specifies CASSPKGATGSYEQYF. The chain uses TRBV21-1 and TRBJ2-7; the table's D call of TRBD1 was not tested on the DNA. TRBV21-1 is termed a pseudogene. The CDR3 is 16 residues long.

This clonotype showed up many times. The V gene is TRBV7-2, the J gene TRBJ1-5, with D possibly TRBD1 on 6 matching bases. V was clipped by 3 bases and J by 0 bases, with 15 bases between them. The CDR3 totals 17 residues. Germline assignment: CDR1 SGHTA and CDR2 FQGNSA. CDR3 sequence reads: CASSLVRTADSNQPQHF. In DNA form, the CDR3 reads TGTGCCAGCAGCTTGGTCAGGACAGCTGATAGCAATCAGCCCCAGCATTTT. Full variable domain (outside the CDR3, taken from reference TRBV7-2 and TRBJ1-5): GAGVSQSPSNKVTEKGKDVELRCDPISGHTALYWYRQSLGQGLEFLIYFQGNSAPDKSGLPSDRFSAERTGGSVSTLTIQRTQQEDSAVYLCASSLVRTADSNQPQHFGDGTRLSIL.

Ten or more counts support this clonotype. The chain uses TRBV5-1 and TRBJ1-4; no clear D gene. The CDR3 has 15 residues. Per the germline V gene, CDR1 is SGHRS and CDR2 is YFSETQ. Trimming pared 4 bases from V and 0 bases from J, leaving 10 bases between. The CDR3 nucleotides read TGCGCCAGCAGCCTGCAGGAAGCAACTAATGAAAAACTGTTTTTT. Its translation: CASSLQEATNEKLFF.

This clonotype was recorded a few times. The chain employs TRBV28 and TRBJ2-5; 8 bases are a match to TRBD1. CDR1 and CDR2 from the germline V gene are MDHEN and SYDVKM. The CDR3 runs 15 residues. V was clipped by 6 bases and J by 2 bases; unmatched bases: 8. The CDR3 spells CASRLRDRPQETQYF. The CDR3 bases are TGTGCCAGCAGACTGCGGGACAGGCCTCAAGAGACCCAGTACTTC. Based on the CDR3 plus reference TRBV28 and TRBJ2-5, the full variable domain is DVKVTQSSRYLVKRTGEKVFLECVQDMDHENMFWYRQDPGLGLRLIYFSYDVKMKEKGDIPEGYSVSREKKERFSLILESASTNQTSMYLCASRLRDRPQETQYFGPGTRLLVL.

The V and J genes are TRBV2 and TRBJ2-1; tentative D call: TRBD1 (6 bases). The germline V and J ends were trimmed by 7 bases and 4 bases, with 17 bases remaining between them. The CDR3 loop spans 15 amino acids. Germline CDR1 is SNHLY and CDR2 is FYNNEI. As DNA, the CDR3 is TGTGCCAGCACTTCAGGGGCTTTAGGGTACAATGAGCAGTTCTTC. Translated: CASTSGALGYNEQFF.

This clonotype came up many times. This sequence joins TRBV28 and TRBJ2-6, with D unresolved. CDR1 is MDHEN, CDR2 SYDVKM, per germline. Trimming shortened V by 4 bases and J by 0 bases, and 13 bases separated the two germline ends. This CDR3 spans 17 amino acids. CDR3 protein: CASSSGNGYSGANVLTF. The CDR3 DNA follows: TGTGCCAGCAGTTCTGGGAACGGCTACTCTGGGGCCAACGTCCTGACTTTC.

Notes on this clonotype: Because the CDR3 is missing its conserved closing phenylalanine or tryptophan, this is likely a read error. The chain carries TRBV6-1 and TRBJ2-3; D may be TRBD2 (5 bases). CDR3 length equals 14 residues. Germline V gives CDR1 MNHNS, CDR2 SASEGT. V shed 2 bases and J shed 6 bases, with 12 bases lying between them. For the CDR3, the DNA is TGTGCCAGCAGTGAAATACCCGGGGTGGATACGCAGTATTAT. Encoded protein: CASSEIPGVDTQYY.

This clonotype has more than one count but fewer than ten. CDR3 nucleotides: TGTGCCAGCAGCCCAGCTAGGGACGAGCAGTACTTC. Protein sequence: CASSPARDEQYF. The chain has TRBV7-2 and TRBJ2-7; no clear D gene. The V gene's germline CDR1 is SGHTA and CDR2 FQGNSA. V was cut by 5 bases and J by 5 bases, with 10 bases left in between. The CDR3 spans 12 residues. Based on the CDR3 plus reference TRBV7-2 and TRBJ2-7, the full variable domain is GAGVSQSPSNKVTEKGKDVELRCDPISGHTALYWYRQSLGQGLEFLIYFQGNSAPDKSGLPSDRFSAERTGGSVSTLTIQRTQQEDSAVYLCASSPARDEQYFGPGTRLTVT.

This clonotype was detected many times. The rearrangement uses TRBV14 and TRBJ2-3, with D perhaps TRBD2 (6 bases). Trimming took off 3 bases at V and 2 bases at J, with 15 bases between the two ends. The germline CDR1 and CDR2 sequences are SGHDN and FVKESK. The CDR3 extends over 16 amino acids. The CDR3 is CASSQEGFLNTDTQYF. CDR3 coding DNA: TGTGCCAGCAGCCAGGAGGGTTTTCTAAACACAGATACGCAGTATTTT.

In the case of this clonotype: This may stem from a read error, because a much larger clone lies one nucleotide away. The conserved phenylalanine or tryptophan normally closing the CDR3 is absent here, so this likely arose from a read error. The V call is TRBV3-1, the J call TRBJ2-7, with D maybe TRBD1 (5 bases). Germline V gene sequence: CDR1 LGHDT, CDR2 YNNKEL (reference sequence). The germline V and J ends were trimmed by 4 bases and 0 bases, with 7 bases remaining between them. This CDR3 has 13 amino acids. The CDR3 bases are TGTGCCAGCAGCCCGGACATCTCCTACGAGCAGTACTTA. Translated, it gives CASSPDISYEQYL.

This clonotype showed up many times. The rearrangement links TRBV18 to TRBJ2-1, with D possibly being TRBD2 (5 bases). Germline V gene lookup returns CDR1 KGHSH and CDR2 LQKENI. V was pared by 2 bases and J by 10 bases, with 15 bases between. This CDR3 has 14 amino acids. The CDR3 loop is CASSPASYGSEQFF. The CDR3 coding sequence is TGTGCCAGCTCACCAGCTAGCTATGGATCGGAGCAGTTCTTC.

The chain recombines TRBV6-1 with TRBJ2-7; possibly TRBD2 for D (5 bases). V lost 4 bases to trimming and J lost 7 bases, with 14 bases between them. This CDR3 has 13 amino acids. Germline CDR1 is MNHNS and CDR2 is SASEGT. CDR3 nucleotide sequence: TGTGCCAGCAGTGTCAACGGACTTCGGGAGCAGTACTTC. As protein: CASSVNGLREQYF.

Note on this clonotype: A much larger clone differs from this one at a single base, so this may be a read error. The chain recombines TRBV11-1 with TRBJ2-1; D possibly matches TRBD1 or TRBD2 (5 bases each). CDR3 length equals 14 residues. Germline CDR1 SGHAT, CDR2 FQDESV (reference sequence). With 5 bases removed from V and 7 bases from J, the gap between germline ends came to 15 bases. The CDR3 spells CASSGARGPNEQFF. As DNA, the CDR3 is TGTGCCAGCAGCGGTGCCCGGGGCCCAAATGAGCAGTTCTTC.

This clonotype was seen a few times. V gene TRBV28 combines with J gene TRBJ1-5; tentative D call: TRBD1 (5 bases). The CDR3 consists of 17 residues. The ends were cut back, 6 bases at V and 6 bases at J, with 24 bases in the middle. CDR1 is MDHEN, CDR2 SYDVKM, per germline. The CDR3 coding sequence is TGTGCCAGCAGATTACAACGTGGCGCAGGGCGTACTCAGCCCCAGCATTTT. This translates into CASRLQRGAGRTQPQHF.

Only a few counts were recorded for this clonotype. The rearrangement links TRBV12-3 or TRBV12-4 to TRBJ2-3; either TRBD1 or TRBD2 may fit D (5 bases each). V lost 7 bases and J 1 base, leaving 12 bases between the germline ends. The CDR3 spans 14 residues. The CDR3 nucleotides are TGTGCCAGCACCTCCTCGGGGCGCACAGATACGCAGTATTTT. Encoded protein: CASTSSGRTDTQYF.

The sample holds a few counts of this clonotype. This rearrangement joins TRBV28 to TRBJ1-2; the D is unclear. V lost 6 bases, J lost 7 bases, and 6 bases lay in between. Germline CDR1 reads MDHEN; CDR2 reads SYDVKM. The CDR3 length is 10 residues. The CDR3 loop reads CASSRSGYTF. CDR3 DNA sequence: TGTGCCAGCAGCCGATCTGGCTACACCTTC.

There are many counts of this clonotype. The CDR3 spells CASSLELQGNNEQFF. CDR3 DNA sequence: TGTGCCAGCAGCTTAGAGCTACAGGGGAACAATGAGCAGTTCTTC. This sequence joins TRBV13 and TRBJ2-1; TRBD1 aligns across 7 bases. Trimming cost V 1 base and J 5 bases; bases outside gene matches: 5. CDR3 length: 15 residues. Germline CDR1 reads PRHDT; CDR2 reads FYEKMQ (reference sequence).

J is TRBJ2-7 and V is TRBV20-1; 13 nucleotides line up with TRBD2. Germline CDR1 and CDR2: DFQATT and SNEGSKA (reference sequence). V lost 4 bases to trimming and J lost 7 bases; unmatched junction nucleotides: 10. This CDR3 comprises 15 residues. CDR3 protein: CSAKLAGGPGGEQYF. The CDR3 coding sequence is TGCAGTGCTAAACTAGCGGGAGGGCCGGGGGGAGAGCAGTACTTC.